This T cell receptor (beta chain) came from a study of neurological immune-mediated disorders. Study conclusions and caveats: The most TCR clonal expansion was seen in HTLV-1-associated myelopathy, and the least was seen in multiple sclerosis, which fell below healthy controls.

In this sample, this clonotype turned up many times. Its matching antigen is unknown. The study drew its healthy controls from blood bank volunteers in Maryland, USA. Germline V gene data show CDR1 as SGDLS and CDR2 as YYNGEE. CDR3 length: 15 amino acids. The V end lost 6 bases, the J end lost 3 bases, and 17 bases lay between the germline ends. Synthesis of cDNA was performed by 5'RACE using 10-nucleotide random UMIs. TCRdb reanalysed the 5' RACE reads using MiXCR and keeps one entry per CDR3 protein. The table includes under 85,000 distinct CDR3 sequences, 12% to 15% detected once. The TCR comes from a woman aged 50 to 60 in good health. The rearrangement links TRBV9 to TRBJ2-3; D not resolved. The sequenced sample consisted of PBMCs. CDR3: CASTLGPSRTDTQYF. CDR3 DNA: TGTGCCAGCACCCTCGGACCCAGTCGTACAGATACGCAGTATTTT.